Many counts were recorded for the clone carrying this T cell receptor beta chain. Time point denoted: newly diagnosed GD, antithyroid drugs for less than 3 months. PBMC-extracted RNA yielded the TCR library. The authors built TCR beta libraries using iRepertoire HTBI primers and Arm-PCR of CDR3 regions. TCRdb re-derived calls from the multiplex PCR reads in MiXCR, one entry per CDR3 protein. The sample records roughly 420,000 distinct CDR3 sequences, less than 20% being singletons. CDR1 and CDR2 (germline): MNHNS, SASEGT. The CDR3 sequence is 13 residues long. The germline V and J ends were trimmed by 8 bases and 4 bases, with 14 bases remaining between them. The sample comes from a study of regulatory T cells in long-lasting Graves disease. These data were likewise used in another study, on T cells in Graves' hyperthyroidism and ophthalmopathy.

The sequencing used peripheral blood mononuclear cells (PBMCs), collected at new diagnosis, from a patient treated with antithyroid drugs. The clonotype was recovered from a woman under 30 with Graves disease. The chain joins TRBV6-1 to TRBJ1-2, with D possibly TRBD1 on 5 matching bases. CDR3 coding DNA: TGTGCCAGCGTGGGGGAGGAAGGCTATGGCTACACCTTC. It codes for CASVGEEGYGYTF.